This TCR beta chain is drawn from a study of blood T cell repertoires in COVID-19. Overall study: T cells, B-cell-depleted T cells, or PBMCs supplied cDNA or gDNA.

As originally analysed: The assay estimated nucleated cells by amplifying reference gene primers. Generated by immunoSEQ multiplex PCR, the TCRdb table keeps only in-frame clones and is missing some. The DNA was the basis for D and trimming; V, J and clone size are from that table. The data contain fewer than 500,000 clones, around 88% of them singletons. Trimming left V 3 bases short and J 0 bases short, with 12 bases between. The germline V gene has CDR1 KGHSH and CDR2 LQKENI. The CDR3 is 16 residues long. This clone was found a few times. The J gene is TRBJ1-5, the V gene TRBV18; a possible D gene is TRBD1 (6 bases). The receptor's source is a woman aged 25 to 39 with acute or convalescent COVID-19. What was sequenced was peripheral blood. DNA for the CDR3: TGTGCCAGCTCACCGGACAGAGCGTATAGCAATCAGCCCCAGCATTTT. Protein sequence: CASSPDRAYSNQPQHF.